The entry below describes one T cell receptor beta chain. Assay used: immunoSEQ multiplex PCR; TCRdb lists only in-frame clones, some missing. The sample shows approximately 180,000 clones, around nine tenths of them seen only once. This specimen belongs to a study of cytomegalovirus exposure and HLA in healthy donors. V shed 5 bases and J shed 6 bases, with 29 bases lying between them. In germline, CDR1 is SGHTA, CDR2 FQGNSA. The CDR3 spans 18 residues. The J gene is TRBJ2-7, the V gene TRBV7-2, with D perhaps matching TRBD2 (8 bases). Sequencing was done on a sample of PBMCs. The TCR sequence derives from a woman aged 25 to 39 in good health and CMV-seronegative. The CDR3 DNA reads TGTGCCAGCAGCCCCCAGGGCAGGGGGTACGGGGGGGGCCCCGAGCAGTACTTC. This codes for CASSPQGRGYGGGPEQYF.